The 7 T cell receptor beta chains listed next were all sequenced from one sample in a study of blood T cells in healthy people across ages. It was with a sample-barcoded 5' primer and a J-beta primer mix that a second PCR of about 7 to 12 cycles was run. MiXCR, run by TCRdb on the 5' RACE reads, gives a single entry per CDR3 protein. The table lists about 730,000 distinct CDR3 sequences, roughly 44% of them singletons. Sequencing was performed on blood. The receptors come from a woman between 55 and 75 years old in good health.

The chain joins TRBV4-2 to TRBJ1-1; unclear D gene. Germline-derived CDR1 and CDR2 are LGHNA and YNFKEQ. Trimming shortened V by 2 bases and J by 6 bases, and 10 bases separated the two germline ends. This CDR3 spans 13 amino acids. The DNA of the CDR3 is TGTGCCAGCAGCCAAAGCCTCCCCGCTGAAGCTTTCTTT. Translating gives CASSQSLPAEAFF.

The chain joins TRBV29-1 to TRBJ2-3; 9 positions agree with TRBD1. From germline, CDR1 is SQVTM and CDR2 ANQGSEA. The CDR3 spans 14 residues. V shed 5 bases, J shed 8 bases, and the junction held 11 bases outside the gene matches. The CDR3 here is CSVLGTGSTGTQYF. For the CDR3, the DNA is TGCAGCGTTCTGGGGACAGGGAGCACTGGTACGCAGTATTTT.

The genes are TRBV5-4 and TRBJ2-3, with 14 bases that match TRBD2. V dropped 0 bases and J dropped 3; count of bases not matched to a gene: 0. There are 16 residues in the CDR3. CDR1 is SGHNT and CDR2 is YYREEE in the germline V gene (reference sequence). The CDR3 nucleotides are TGTGCCAGCAGCTTGGGGACTAGCGGGGGGACAGATACGCAGTATTTT. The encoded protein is CASSLGTSGGTDTQYF.

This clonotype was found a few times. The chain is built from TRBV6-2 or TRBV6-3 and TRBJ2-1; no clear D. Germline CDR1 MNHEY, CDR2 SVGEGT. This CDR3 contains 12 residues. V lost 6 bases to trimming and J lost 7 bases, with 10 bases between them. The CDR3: CASSLLRNEQFF. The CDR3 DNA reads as TGTGCCAGCAGCCTCTTAAGGAATGAGCAGTTCTTC.

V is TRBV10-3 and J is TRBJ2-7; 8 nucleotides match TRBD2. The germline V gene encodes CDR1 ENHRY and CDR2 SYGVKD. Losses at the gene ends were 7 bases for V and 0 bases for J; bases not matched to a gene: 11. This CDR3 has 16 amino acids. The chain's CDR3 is CAITNTLAAFSYEQYF. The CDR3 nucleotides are TGTGCCATCACCAATACACTAGCGGCATTCTCCTACGAGCAGTACTTC.

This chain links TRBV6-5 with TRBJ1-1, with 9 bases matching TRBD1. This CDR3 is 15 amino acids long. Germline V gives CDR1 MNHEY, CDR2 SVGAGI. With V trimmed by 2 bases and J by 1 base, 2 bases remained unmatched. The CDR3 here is CASSYLQGANTEAFF. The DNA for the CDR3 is TGTGCCAGCAGTTACCTACAGGGGGCGAACACTGAAGCTTTCTTT.

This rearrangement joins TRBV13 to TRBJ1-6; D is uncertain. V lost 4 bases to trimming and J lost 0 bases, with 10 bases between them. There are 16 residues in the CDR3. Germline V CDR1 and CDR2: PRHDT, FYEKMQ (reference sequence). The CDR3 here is CASSSQVGSYNSPLHF. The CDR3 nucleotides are TGTGCCAGCAGCTCCCAGGTGGGCTCCTATAATTCACCCCTCCACTTT.